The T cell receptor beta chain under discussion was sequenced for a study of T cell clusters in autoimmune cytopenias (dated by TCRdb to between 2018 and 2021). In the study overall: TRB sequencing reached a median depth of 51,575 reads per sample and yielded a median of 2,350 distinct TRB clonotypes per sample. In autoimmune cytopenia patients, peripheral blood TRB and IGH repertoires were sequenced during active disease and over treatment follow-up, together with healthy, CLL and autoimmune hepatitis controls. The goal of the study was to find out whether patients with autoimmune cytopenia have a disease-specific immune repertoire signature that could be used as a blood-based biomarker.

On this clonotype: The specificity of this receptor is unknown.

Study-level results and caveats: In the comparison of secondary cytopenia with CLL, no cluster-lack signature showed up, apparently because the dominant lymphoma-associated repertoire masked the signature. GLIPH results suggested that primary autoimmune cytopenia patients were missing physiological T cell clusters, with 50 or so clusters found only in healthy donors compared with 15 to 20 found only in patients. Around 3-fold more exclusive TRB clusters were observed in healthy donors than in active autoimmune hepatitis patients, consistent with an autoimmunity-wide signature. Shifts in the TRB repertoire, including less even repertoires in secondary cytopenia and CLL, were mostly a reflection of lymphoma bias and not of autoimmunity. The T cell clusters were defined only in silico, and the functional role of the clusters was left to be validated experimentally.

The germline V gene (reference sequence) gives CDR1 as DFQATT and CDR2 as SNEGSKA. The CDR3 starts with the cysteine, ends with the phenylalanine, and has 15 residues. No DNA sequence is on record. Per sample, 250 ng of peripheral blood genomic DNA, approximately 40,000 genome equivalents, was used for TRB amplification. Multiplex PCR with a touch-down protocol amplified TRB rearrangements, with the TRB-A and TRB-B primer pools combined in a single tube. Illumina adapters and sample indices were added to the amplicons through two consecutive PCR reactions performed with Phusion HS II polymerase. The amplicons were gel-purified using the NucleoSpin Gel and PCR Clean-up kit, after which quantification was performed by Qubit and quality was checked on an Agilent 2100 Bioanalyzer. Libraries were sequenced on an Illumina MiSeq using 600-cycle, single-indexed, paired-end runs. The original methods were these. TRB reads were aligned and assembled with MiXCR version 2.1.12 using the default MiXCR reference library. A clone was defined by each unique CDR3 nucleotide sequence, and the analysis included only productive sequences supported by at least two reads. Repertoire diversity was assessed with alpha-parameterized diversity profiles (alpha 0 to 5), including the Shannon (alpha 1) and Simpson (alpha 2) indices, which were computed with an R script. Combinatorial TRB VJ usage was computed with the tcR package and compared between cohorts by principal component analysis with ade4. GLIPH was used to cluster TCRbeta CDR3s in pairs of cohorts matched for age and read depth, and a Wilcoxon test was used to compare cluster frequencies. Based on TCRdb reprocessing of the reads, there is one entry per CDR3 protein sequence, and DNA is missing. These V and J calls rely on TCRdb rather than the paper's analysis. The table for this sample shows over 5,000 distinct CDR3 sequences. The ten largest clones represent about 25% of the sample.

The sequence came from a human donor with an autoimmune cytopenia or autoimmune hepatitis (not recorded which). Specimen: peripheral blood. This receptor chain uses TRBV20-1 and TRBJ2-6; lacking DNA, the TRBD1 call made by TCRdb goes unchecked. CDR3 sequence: CSARQGSSGANVLTF.